This T cell receptor (beta chain) derives from a study of vaccination and CD4 T cells after COVID-19. Whole-study context: Post-COVID samples were collected a median approximately 93 days following diagnosis, spanning 35 to 161.

Sequencing of DNA taken from cultured CD4+ T cells relied on the Oncomine TCR Beta short-read assay. One entry per CDR3 protein results from TCRdb running MiXCR on the PCR reads. The data contain more than 15,000 distinct CDR3 sequences, roughly 48% of them singletons. Germline-derived CDR1 and CDR2 are DFQATT and SNEGSKA (reference sequence). Between the trimmed V and J ends, which lost 5 bases and 6 bases, there was a span of 10 bases. The CDR3 totals 11 residues. This clonotype came up a few times. Its target is not known. Time point defined: late sampling 161 to 241 days after vaccination in a few convalescent patients. Treatment here: roughly ten-day PBMC culture with coronavirus spike peptide pools or control peptides (ViraFEST assay). Expanded clonotypes were found by TCR sequencing after peptide-pool stimulation (ViraFEST).

The material sequenced was CD4+ T cells from blood, cultured in vitro, taken about 7 months after SARS-CoV-2 vaccination. The sequence came from a human donor who had recovered from COVID-19. The rearrangement links TRBV20-1 to TRBJ1-1; tentative D call: TRBD1 (5 bases). The CDR3 here is CSALRGAEAFF. The CDR3 DNA sequence: TGCAGTGCTTTACGGGGGGCTGAAGCTTTCTTT.